The table lists the clone carrying this T cell receptor (beta chain) with a few counts. This entry is derived from a study of blood T cells in healthy people across ages. The donors, all healthy, were Caucasians living in Russia, aged roughly 6 to 100. Trimming removed 6 bases at V and 2 bases at J, with 13 bases between. The CDR3 runs to 13 residues. The V gene's germline CDR1 is SQVTM and CDR2 ANQGSEA. A second PCR, run for about 7 to 11 cycles, used a sample-barcoded 5' primer plus a J-beta primer mix. Tagging of each cDNA molecule was performed by a template-switch adaptor with 12 random nucleotides. In TCRdb, the 5' RACE reads were re-called with MiXCR into one record per CDR3 protein. The table lists approximately 1,100,000 distinct CDR3 sequences, under 55% of them singletons, with 15% to 20% in the top ten.

This clonotype was obtained from a woman aged 60 to 75 in good health. The sequencing input was blood. The chain couples TRBV29-1 to TRBJ2-5, with D unclear. CDR3 protein: CSVPAAPQETQYF. The CDR3 DNA reads TGCAGCGTCCCGGCAGCGCCGCAAGAGACCCAGTACTTC.